This TCR beta chain was captured by sequencing in a study of CXCR3-negative and CXCR3-positive naive CD8 T cells. Preparation of TRB cDNA libraries relied on 5' RACE carrying UMI labels. From its re-call of the 5' RACE reads, TCRdb lists each CDR3 protein once, without DNA. The sample data list some 25,000 distinct CDR3 sequences. Naive CD8+ T cells were CD45RO-CCR7+CD27+CD95-. The specimen was naive CXCR3- CD8+ T cells from blood. Subset defined: CD45RO-CCR7+CD27+CD95- naive CD8+ T cells lacking CXCR3 (TNR3-). The receptor was isolated from a human donor in good health. Some clones in this sample may be carry-over from other donors' samples.

The chain's CDR3 is CASWTGTYEQYF. The V call is TRBV28, the J call TRBJ2-7; TCRdb's assignment of TRBD1 cannot be checked, as there is no DNA. CDR1 and CDR2 (germline): MDHEN, SYDVKM. CDR3 length equals 12 residues. Full variable domain (missing parts from reference TRBV28 and TRBJ2-7): DVKVTQSSRYLVKRTGEKVFLECVQDMDHENMFWYRQDPGLGLRLIYFSYDVKMKEKGDIPEGYSVSREKKERFSLILESASTNQTSMYLCASWTGTYEQYFGPGTRLTVT.